Each of the 15 T cell receptor beta chains below was sequenced from the same sample in a study of blood T cell repertoires in COVID-19 (TCRdb year 2020). The receptor library was made with the immunoSEQ multiplex PCR assay. TCRdb took over this immuneACCESS table, retaining in-frame rearrangements with V and J assigned. Such tables are incomplete; in checked studies, under half of the missing clones stem from an unresolved V gene, and the remainder is unexplained. Here the sample has 200,000 to 250,000 clones; approximately 80% occur a single time. The top ten hold less than 20% of the sample. The sequenced sample consisted of peripheral blood. All receptors derive from a woman at least 80 years old with active or convalescent COVID-19.

The rearrangement joins TRBV7-9 to TRBJ2-3; D perhaps matches TRBD2 (6 bases). Germline CDR1 reads SEHNR; CDR2 reads FQNEAQ (reference sequence). Trimming stripped 3 bases from V and 0 bases from J, with 7 bases between. This CDR3 is built from 14 residues. CDR3: CASSFGGSTDTQYF. The CDR3 DNA reads as TGTGCCAGCAGCTTCGGGGGTAGCACAGATACGCAGTATTTT.

The V gene is TRBV19, the J gene TRBJ1-2; 7 nucleotides agree with TRBD1. With 6 bases clipped from V and 4 bases from J, the junction kept 11 bases outside the gene matches. Germline CDR1 is LNHDA and CDR2 is SQIVND (reference sequence). The CDR3 sequence is 15 residues long. This chain's CDR3 is CASRERVGTVYGYTF. The CDR3, as DNA: TGTGCCAGTAGAGAAAGAGTTGGGACAGTCTATGGCTACACCTTC. Full variable domain (remainder filled in from reference TRBV19 and TRBJ1-2): DGGITQSPKYLFRKEGQNVTLSCEQNLNHDAMYWYRQDPGQGLRLIYYSQIVNDFQKGDIAEGYSVSREKKESFPLTVTSAQKNPTAFYLCASRERVGTVYGYTFGSGTRLTVV.

V gene TRBV7-9 combines with J gene TRBJ1-5; tentatively, D is TRBD1 (5 bases). This CDR3 is built from 14 residues. Trimming took off 1 base at V and 2 bases at J, with 6 bases between the two ends. In germline, CDR1 is SEHNR, CDR2 FQNEAQ (reference sequence). This chain's CDR3 is CASSLVGGNQPQHF. CDR3 nucleotides: TGTGCCAGCAGCTTAGTAGGGGGCAATCAGCCCCAGCATTTT. The whole variable domain, remainder taken from reference TRBV7-9 and TRBJ1-5, is DTGVSQNPRHKITKRGQNVTFRCDPISEHNRLYWYRQTLGQGPEFLTYFQNEAQLEKSRLLSDRFSAERPKGSFSTLEIQRTEQGDSAMYLCASSLVGGNQPQHFGDGTRLSIL.

The chain joins TRBV5-4 to TRBJ1-1; 7 bases are a match to TRBD1. CDR1 SGHNT and CDR2 YYREEE come from the germline V gene (reference sequence). This CDR3 comprises 15 residues. V dropped 6 bases and J dropped 0; count of bases not matched to a gene: 8. CDR3 sequence reads: CASNVRDRLNTEAFF. In DNA, the CDR3 is TGTGCCAGCAACGTCCGGGACAGATTGAACACTGAAGCTTTCTTT.

The chain is built from TRBV9 and TRBJ2-3, with 13 bases fitting TRBD2. V gave up 2 bases and J gave up 2 bases; unmatched junction bases: 5. This CDR3 is 17 amino acids long. Germline CDR1 is SGDLS and CDR2 is YYNGEE. As DNA, the CDR3 is TGTGCCAGCAGCGTTGGGGGACTAGCGGGGATCACAGATACGCAGTATTTT. Its translation is CASSVGGLAGITDTQYF.

The count of this clone is one. The same CDR3 arises from other DNA sequences in this sample as well. The chain recombines TRBV5-1 with TRBJ1-1; D may be TRBD1 (6 bases). V was shortened by 4 bases and J by 1 base, with 11 bases between the two germline ends. Germline lookup yields CDR1 SGHRS and CDR2 YFSETQ. This CDR3 has 14 residues. CDR3 in amino acids: CASSPGQPNTEAFF. The CDR3 bases are TGCGCCAGCAGCCCAGGACAGCCGAACACTGAAGCTTTCTTT.

Worth noting for this clone: The same CDR3 arises from other DNA sequences in this sample as well. The V and J genes are TRBV18 and TRBJ2-5; D gene uncertain. The CDR3 is 12 amino acids. V lost 3 bases and J lost 0, with 2 bases in between. From germline, CDR1 is KGHSH and CDR2 LQKENI. In DNA, the CDR3 is TGTGCCAGCTCACCCAACCAAGAGACCCAGTACTTC. This encodes CASSPNQETQYF.

J is TRBJ1-2 and V is TRBV7-6; D remains unclear. The germline CDR1 and CDR2 sequences are SGHVS and FNYEAQ. V was cut by 5 bases and J by 7 bases, with 17 bases left in between. The CDR3 covers 14 residues. CDR3 sequence: CASSARTFLGGYTF. Written as DNA, the CDR3 is TGTGCCAGCAGCGCGAGGACTTTCCTCGGTGGCTACACCTTC.

The CDR3 here is CASSWRGPSSYNEQFF. CDR3 sequence (DNA): TGCGCCAGCAGTTGGAGGGGCCCCAGCTCCTACAATGAGCAGTTCTTC. V and J are TRBV5-1 and TRBJ2-1; a weak D match, TRBD2 (6 bases). The germline V gene has CDR1 SGHRS and CDR2 YFSETQ. This CDR3 has 16 amino acids. The germline V and J ends were trimmed by 5 bases and 0 bases, with 15 bases remaining between them.

This chain joins TRBV27 and TRBJ2-7; 7 bases fit TRBD1. CDR3 size: 14 residues. Looked up from germline, CDR1 is MNHEY and CDR2 is SMNVEV (reference sequence). The trim removed 5 bases at V and 4 bases at J, leaving 8 bases unmatched. Here the CDR3 DNA reads TGTGCCAGCAGTCACGATCCGACAGGGTACGAGCAGTACTTC. This codes for CASSHDPTGYEQYF.

The CDR3 coding sequence is TGTGCCTGGGGACAGGTGAACACCGGGGAGCTGTTTTTT. It specifies CAWGQVNTGELFF. This chain connects TRBV30 to TRBJ2-2; TRBD1 aligns across 7 bases. CDR1 and CDR2 (germline): GTSNPN, SVGIG (reference sequence). The CDR3 has 13 residues. With 5 bases clipped from V and 1 base from J, the junction kept 1 base outside the gene matches. Full variable domain (outside the CDR3, taken from reference TRBV30 and TRBJ2-2): SQTIHQWPATLVQPVGSPLSLECTVEGTSNPNLYWYRQAAGRGLQLLFYSVGIGQISSEVPQNLSASRPQDRQFILSSKKLLLSDSGFYLCAWGQVNTGELFFGEGSRLTVL.

The chain employs TRBV7-2 and TRBJ2-3; D might be TRBD2 (5 bases). The germline CDR1 and CDR2 sequences are SGHTA and FQGNSA. The ends were cut back, 1 base at V and 6 bases at J, with 14 bases in the middle. The CDR3 length is 15 residues. The CDR3 here is CASSLVSPRVDTQYF. In DNA form, the CDR3 reads TGTGCCAGCAGCTTAGTTAGTCCGAGGGTGGATACGCAGTATTTT.

This chain connects TRBV5-1 to TRBJ2-3; 7 bases match TRBD2. The length of the CDR3 is 15 residues. V lost 0 bases and J lost 1; bases outside the gene matches: 2. CDR1 is SGHRS, CDR2 YFSETQ, per germline. The CDR3 is CASSLGAGGTDTQYF. In nucleotides, the CDR3 is TGCGCCAGCAGCTTGGGGGCGGGAGGCACAGATACGCAGTATTTT.

This clone has only a few counts. The chain combines TRBV5-5 with TRBJ2-7, with D possibly matching TRBD1 (5 bases). The ends were cut back, 0 bases at V and 5 bases at J, with 15 bases in the middle. The CDR3 extends over 15 amino acids. CDR1 SGHKS and CDR2 YYEKEE come from the germline V gene (reference sequence). The CDR3: CASSLVDRPSHEQYF. The CDR3 nucleotides are TGTGCCAGCAGCTTGGTTGACAGACCATCCCACGAGCAGTACTTC.

V usage is TRBV6-2 or TRBV6-3 and J usage is TRBJ2-1; D perhaps matches TRBD2 (6 bases). This CDR3 region has 14 residues. Germline V lookup: CDR1 MNHEY, CDR2 SVGEGT. The V end lost 0 bases, the J end lost 15 bases, and 18 bases lay between the germline ends. CDR3 loop: CASSYSEGRAPGFF. DNA of the CDR3: TGTGCCAGCAGTTACTCGGAGGGAAGGGCCCCTGGGTTCTTC.